This is a list of T cell receptor beta chains from one sample in a study of CD8+CD57+ T cells in acquired aplastic anemia. A single record per CDR3 protein comes from TCRdb applying MiXCR to the reads. Of about 170,000 distinct CDR3 sequences detected, around 60% appear once; the ten largest clones hold 45%. Material for sequencing was sorted CD4+, CD8+, or CD8+CD57+ T cells (not recorded which) from PBMCs. The receptors here all came from a human donor in good health. Each CDR3 is given without its conserved first and last residue. D genes are given only for firm matches.

D gene	J gene	V gene	CDR3 protein
-	TRBJ1-5	TRBV7-9	ASSLSGIYQPQH
-	TRBJ2-7	TRBV20-1	SASQGLWEQY
-	TRBJ2-1	TRBV20-1	SRQDEQF
TRBD1	TRBJ2-7	TRBV14	ASSFVTGEYEQY
-	TRBJ2-3	TRBV29-1	SSSWTDTQY
-	TRBJ1-2	TRBV10-3	AISESGPYGYT
TRBD1	TRBJ2-7	TRBV7-6	ARQGQGTPYEQY
-	TRBJ1-4	TRBV6-5	ASSQGPGPATNEKLF
-	-	TRBV27	ASSYRLSGYYNEQF
-	TRBJ2-7	TRBV11-2	ASSSREWAYEQY
TRBD1	TRBJ2-6	TRBV2	ASSPTGQSGANVLT
TRBD2	TRBJ2-2	TRBV25-1	ASSEALVAGHSTGELF
TRBD1	TRBJ2-7	TRBV7-6	ESSFGTGLTYEKY
-	TRBJ2-1	TRBV29-1	SVEELKAGNYNEQF
-	TRBJ1-2	TRBV20-1	SASSPLGRTNYGYT
-	TRBJ2-7	TRBV6-5	ASSYSRHSNYEQY
TRBD1	TRBJ1-2	TRBV12-3/TRBV12-4	ASRPRTGIYGYT
TRBD1	TRBJ2-6	TRBV7-6	ASSMGQGTSGANVLT
TRBD2	TRBJ2-7	TRBV6-2/TRBV6-3	ASRGFSGRSYEQY
-	TRBJ2-7	TRBV7-9	ASSPSVGEQY